This T cell receptor beta chain appears in the sequencing data of a study of blood T cell repertoires in COVID-19. The wider study: Both acute and convalescent COVID-19 samples were obtained from the United States, Italy and Spain. Nucleic acid was either cDNA or gDNA, and it came from T cells, B-cell-depleted T cells, or PBMCs.

The V end was cut by 6 bases, the J end by 4 bases, with 9 bases between. The CDR3 sequence is 13 residues long. Germline V lookup: CDR1 LGHDT, CDR2 YNNKEL (reference sequence). The authors' processing: Amplification of reference gene primers provided the estimated nucleated cell counts. Clones were read by immunoSEQ multiplex PCR, and TCRdb kept only the in-frame ones, dropping some. The V and J calls and clone size were taken over from that table, and D and trimming were inferred from the DNA. The sample has some 190,000 clones, about 90% seen once. This clone was detected only a few times. The chain employs TRBV3-1 (or the pseudogene TRBV3-2) and TRBJ2-2, with D possibly being TRBD1 (6 bases). Sequencing was carried out using peripheral blood. The sequence was collected from a man between 18 and 35 years old with active or convalescent COVID-19. The CDR3 region has the DNA TGTGCCAGCAGAGACAGGAGCACCGGGGAGCTGTTTTTT. Translating gives CASRDRSTGELFF.